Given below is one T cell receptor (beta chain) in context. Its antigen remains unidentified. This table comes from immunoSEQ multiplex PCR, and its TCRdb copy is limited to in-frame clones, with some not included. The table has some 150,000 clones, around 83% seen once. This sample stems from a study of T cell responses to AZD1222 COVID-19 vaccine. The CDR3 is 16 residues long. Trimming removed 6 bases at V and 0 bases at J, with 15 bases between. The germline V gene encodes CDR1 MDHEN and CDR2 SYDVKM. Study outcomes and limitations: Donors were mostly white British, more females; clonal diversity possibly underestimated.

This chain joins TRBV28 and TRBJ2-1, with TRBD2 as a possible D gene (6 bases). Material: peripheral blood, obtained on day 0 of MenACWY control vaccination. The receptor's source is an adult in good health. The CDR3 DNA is TGTGCCAGCAGAGCCTCGGGGGTACACTCCTACAATGAGCAGTTCTTC. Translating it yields CASRASGVHSYNEQFF.